This T cell receptor (beta chain) was sequenced in a study of cytomegalovirus exposure and HLA in healthy donors. For the study at large: From 170 million or so T cells, an earlier analysis saw under 140 million unique TCR beta sequences. Study observations and caveats: It was taken for granted in presence/absence analyses that sequencing depth across donors was roughly uniform. From TCR beta sequences, most subjects' HLA-A and HLA-B alleles were reportedly predicted accurately. Rare TCR sequences dominated, though some public TCRs recurred in many donors.

As for this clone: Antigen: not known.

In the PCR, 60 Vbeta and 13 Jbeta primers were used. TCRdb's table, derived via immunoSEQ multiplex PCR, lists solely in-frame clones and lacks some. In the table there are roughly 120,000 clones, roughly 70% of which are singletons. CDR1 and CDR2 (germline): SEHNR, FQNEAQ (reference sequence). The CDR3 spans 13 residues. J was trimmed by 4 bases and V by 5 bases; bases with no gene match: 2. The gene calls are TRBV7-9 and TRBJ2-1; 7 bases are a match to TRBD2. Input material: PBMCs. This clonotype originated in a woman aged 45 to 65 in good health and CMV-seropositive. For the CDR3, the DNA is TGTGCCAGCAGCCTTAGCGGGTACAATGAGCAGTTCTTC. Translating it yields CASSLSGYNEQFF.